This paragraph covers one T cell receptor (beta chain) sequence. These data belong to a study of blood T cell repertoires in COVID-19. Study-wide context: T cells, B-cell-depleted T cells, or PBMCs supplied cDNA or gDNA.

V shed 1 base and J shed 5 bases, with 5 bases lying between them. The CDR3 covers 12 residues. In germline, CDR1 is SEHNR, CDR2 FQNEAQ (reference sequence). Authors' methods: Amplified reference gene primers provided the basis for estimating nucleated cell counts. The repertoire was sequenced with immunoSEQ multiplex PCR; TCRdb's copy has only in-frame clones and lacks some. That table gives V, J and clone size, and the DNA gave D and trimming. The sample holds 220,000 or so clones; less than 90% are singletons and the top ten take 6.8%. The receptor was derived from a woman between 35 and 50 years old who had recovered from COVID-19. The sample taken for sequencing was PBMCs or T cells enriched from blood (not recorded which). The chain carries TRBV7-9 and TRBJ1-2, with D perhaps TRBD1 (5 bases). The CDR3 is CASSLEGYGYTF. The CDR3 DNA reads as TGTGCCAGCAGCTTAGAGGGGTATGGCTACACCTTC.